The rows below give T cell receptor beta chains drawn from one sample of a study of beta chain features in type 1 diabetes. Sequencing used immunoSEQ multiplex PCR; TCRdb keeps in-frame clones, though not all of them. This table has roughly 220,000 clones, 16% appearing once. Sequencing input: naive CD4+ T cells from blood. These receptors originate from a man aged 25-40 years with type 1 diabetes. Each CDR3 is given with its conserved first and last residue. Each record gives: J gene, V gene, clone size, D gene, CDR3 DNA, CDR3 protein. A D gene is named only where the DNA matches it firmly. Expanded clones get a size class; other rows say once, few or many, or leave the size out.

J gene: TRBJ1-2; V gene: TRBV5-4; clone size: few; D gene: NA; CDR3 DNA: TGTGCCAGCAGCTTGAAGGGCTCCTATGGCTACACCTTC; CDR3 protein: CASSLKGSYGYTF
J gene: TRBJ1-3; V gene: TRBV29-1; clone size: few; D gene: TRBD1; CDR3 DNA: TGCAGCGTCATGACAGGGGCGATCTCTGGAAACACCATATATTTT; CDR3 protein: CSVMTGAISGNTIYF
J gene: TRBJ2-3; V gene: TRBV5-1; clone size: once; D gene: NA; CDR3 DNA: TGCGCCAGCAGCTTGAACACAGATAGCACAGATACGCAGTATTTT; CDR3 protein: CASSLNTDSTDTQYF
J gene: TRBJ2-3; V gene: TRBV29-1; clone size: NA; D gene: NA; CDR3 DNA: TGCAGCGTTGTATCCTTGCGGGGCCCCACAGATACGCAGTATTTT; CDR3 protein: CSVVSLRGPTDTQYF
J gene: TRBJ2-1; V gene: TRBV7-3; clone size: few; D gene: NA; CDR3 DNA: TGTGCCAGCAGCAACCCCACCCGGCGGGGTGAGCAGTTCTTC; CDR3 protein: CASSNPTRRGEQFF
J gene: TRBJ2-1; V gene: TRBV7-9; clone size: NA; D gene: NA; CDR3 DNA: TGTGCCAGCAGCTTAGGGCCTACCGATTACAATGAGCAGTTCTTC; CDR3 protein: CASSLGPTDYNEQFF
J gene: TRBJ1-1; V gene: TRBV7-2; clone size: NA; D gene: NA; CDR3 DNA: TGTGCCAGCAGCTTAGGCCCGGTGATGAACACTGAAGCTTTCTTT; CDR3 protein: CASSLGPVMNTEAFF
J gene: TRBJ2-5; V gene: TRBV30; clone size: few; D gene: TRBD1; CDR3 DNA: TGTGCCTGGGGAAAGGGGGCAGGATCTGGAGAGACCCAGTACTTC; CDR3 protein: CAWGKGAGSGETQYF
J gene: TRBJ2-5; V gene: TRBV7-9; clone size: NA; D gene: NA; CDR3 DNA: TGTGCCAGCAGCTTAGGACAGCAAGAGACCCAGTACTTC; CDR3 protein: CASSLGQQETQYF
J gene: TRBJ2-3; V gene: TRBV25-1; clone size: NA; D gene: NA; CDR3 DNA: TGTGCCAGCAGTGAACCCCGGGGGACAGATACGCAGTATTTT; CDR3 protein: CASSEPRGTDTQYF
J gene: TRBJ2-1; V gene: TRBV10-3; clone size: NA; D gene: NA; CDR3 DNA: TGTGCCATCAGTGACCAGGGTAGGGATGAGCAGTTCTTC; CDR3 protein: CAISDQGRDEQFF
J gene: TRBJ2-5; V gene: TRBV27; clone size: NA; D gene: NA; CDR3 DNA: TGTGCCAGCAGTCCTCGGATATGGGGGCCACAAGAGACCCAGTACTTC; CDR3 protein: CASSPRIWGPQETQYF
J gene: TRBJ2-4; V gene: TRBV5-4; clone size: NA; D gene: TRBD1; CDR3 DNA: TGTGCCAGCAGCTTAGGGACAGGGAGGAACATTCAGTACTTC; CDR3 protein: CASSLGTGRNIQYF
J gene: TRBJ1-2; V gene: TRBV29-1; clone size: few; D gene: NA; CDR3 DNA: TGCAGCGTTGATGCAGCTAACTATGGCTACACCTTC; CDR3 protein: CSVDAANYGYTF
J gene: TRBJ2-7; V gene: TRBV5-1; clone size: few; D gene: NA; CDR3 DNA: TGCGCCAGCAGTCTTCACAGCTCCTACGAGCAGTACTTC; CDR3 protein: CASSLHSSYEQYF
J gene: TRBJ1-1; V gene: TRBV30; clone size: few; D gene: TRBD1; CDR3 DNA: TGTGCCTGGAGGGGAACAGGGGCTAACACTGAAGCTTTCTTT; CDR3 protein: CAWRGTGANTEAFF
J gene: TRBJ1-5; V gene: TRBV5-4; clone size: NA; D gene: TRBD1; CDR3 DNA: TGTGCCAGCAGCTTGGGACAGGGGGGCAATCAGCCCCAGCATTTT; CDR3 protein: CASSLGQGGNQPQHF
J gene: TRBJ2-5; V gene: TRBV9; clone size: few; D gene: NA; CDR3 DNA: TGTGCCAGCAGCGTAGGTTCCGGTGGAATTCAAGAGACCCAGTACTTC; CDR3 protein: CASSVGSGGIQETQYF
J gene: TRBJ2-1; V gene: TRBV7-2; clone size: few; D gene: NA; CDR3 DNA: TGTGCCAGCAGCTTAGTACCCGACAATGAGCAGTTCTTC; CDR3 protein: CASSLVPDNEQFF
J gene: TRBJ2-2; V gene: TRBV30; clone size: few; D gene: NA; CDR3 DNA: TGTGCCTGGAGTGTTAGCTCCGGGGAGCTGTTTTTT; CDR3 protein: CAWSVSSGELFF
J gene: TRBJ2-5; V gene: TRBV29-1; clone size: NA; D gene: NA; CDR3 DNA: TGCAGCGTTGGGCGCTGGGGGGAGACCCAGTACTTC; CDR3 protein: CSVGRWGETQYF
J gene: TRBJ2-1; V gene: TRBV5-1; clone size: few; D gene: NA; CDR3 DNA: TGCGCCAGCAGCTTGGAATTACACCAGCAGTTCTTC; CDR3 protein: CASSLELHQQFF
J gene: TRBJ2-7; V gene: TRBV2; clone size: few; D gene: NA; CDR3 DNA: TGTGCCAGCAGTGAGCAGGGGCGCGGTTACGAGCAGTACTTC; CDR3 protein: CASSEQGRGYEQYF
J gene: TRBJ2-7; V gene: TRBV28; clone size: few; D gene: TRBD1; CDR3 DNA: TGTGCCAGCACCGGGACAGTCTACGAGCAGTACTTC; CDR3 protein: CASTGTVYEQYF
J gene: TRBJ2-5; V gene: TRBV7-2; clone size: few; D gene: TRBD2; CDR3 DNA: TGTGCCAGCAGCTCGGGACTAGTAGGGAAAGAGACCCAGTACTTC; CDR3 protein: CASSSGLVGKETQYF
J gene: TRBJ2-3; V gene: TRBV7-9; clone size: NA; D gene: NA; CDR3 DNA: TGTGCCAGCAGCCCCGGTTGGGATACGCAGTATTTT; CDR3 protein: CASSPGWDTQYF
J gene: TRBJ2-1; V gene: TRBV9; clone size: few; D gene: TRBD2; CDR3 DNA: TGTGCCAGCAGCCTCCGACTAGCTGAAGAGCAGTTCTTC; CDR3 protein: CASSLRLAEEQFF
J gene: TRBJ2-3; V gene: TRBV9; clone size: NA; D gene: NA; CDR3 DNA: TGTGCCAGCAGCGTAGTAGGGATTGGGGATACGCAGTATTTT; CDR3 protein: CASSVVGIGDTQYF
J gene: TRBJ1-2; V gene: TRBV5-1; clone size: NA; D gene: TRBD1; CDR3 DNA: TGCGCCAGCAAGTCGACAGGGCCCGACTATGGCTACACCTTC; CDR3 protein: CASKSTGPDYGYTF
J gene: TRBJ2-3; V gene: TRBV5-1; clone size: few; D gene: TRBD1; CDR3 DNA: TGCGCCAGCAGTTATCTGACAGGGGGCGGTCCTCCGCAGTATTTT; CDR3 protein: CASSYLTGGGPPQYF
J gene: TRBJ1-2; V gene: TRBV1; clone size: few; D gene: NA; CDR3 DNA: TGCACCAGCAGTCCGATCCGGATGAACTATGGCTACACCTTC; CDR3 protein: CTSSPIRMNYGYTF
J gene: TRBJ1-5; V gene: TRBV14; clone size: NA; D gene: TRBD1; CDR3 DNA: TGTGCCAGCAGCCCTGGACAGGGCCACGGTCAGCCCCAGCATTTT; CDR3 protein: CASSPGQGHGQPQHF
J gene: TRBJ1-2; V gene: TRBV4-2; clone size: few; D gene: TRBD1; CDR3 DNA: TGTGCCAGCAGCCAAGATTTGGGACAGTTTTATGGCTACACCTTC; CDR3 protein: CASSQDLGQFYGYTF
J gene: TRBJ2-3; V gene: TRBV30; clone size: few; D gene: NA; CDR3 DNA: TGTGCCTGGAGTAAGACAGGCGCACGGGCTACGCAGTATTTT; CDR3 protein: CAWSKTGARATQYF
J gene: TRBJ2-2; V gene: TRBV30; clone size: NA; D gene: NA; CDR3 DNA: TGTGCCTGGAACAGCCAGTCCACCGGGGAGCTGTTTTTT; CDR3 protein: CAWNSQSTGELFF
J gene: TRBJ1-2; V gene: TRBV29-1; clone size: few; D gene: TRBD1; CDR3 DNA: TGCAGCGTGCCCCCGGGACAGGGATACTATGGCTACACCTTC; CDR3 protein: CSVPPGQGYYGYTF
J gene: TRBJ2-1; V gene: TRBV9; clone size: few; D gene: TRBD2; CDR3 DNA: TGTGCCAGCAGCAAAGTCCTAGCGGTATCCTACAATGAGCAGTTCTTC; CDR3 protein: CASSKVLAVSYNEQFF
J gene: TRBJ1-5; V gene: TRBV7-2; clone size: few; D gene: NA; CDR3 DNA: TGTGCCAGCAGCTTTGGTGGCCAGCGCAATCAGCCCCAGCATTTT; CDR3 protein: CASSFGGQRNQPQHF
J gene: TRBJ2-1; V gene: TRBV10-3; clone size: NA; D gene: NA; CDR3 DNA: TGTGCCGTCCGGGACTACAATGAGCAGTTCTTC; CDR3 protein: CAVRDYNEQFF
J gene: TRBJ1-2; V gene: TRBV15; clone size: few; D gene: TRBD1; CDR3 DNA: TGTGCCACCAGCAGAGAGACAGGGGGCAACTATGGCTACACCTTC; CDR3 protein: CATSRETGGNYGYTF
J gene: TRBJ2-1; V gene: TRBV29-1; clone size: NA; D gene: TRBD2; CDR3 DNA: TGCAGCGTTGAAGATCGAGCCGGGAGGGCCTACAATGAGCAGTTCTTC; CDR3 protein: CSVEDRAGRAYNEQFF
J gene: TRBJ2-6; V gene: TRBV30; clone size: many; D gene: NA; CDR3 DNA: TGTGCCTGGAGTAAGCCTGGGGCCAACGTCCTGACTTTC; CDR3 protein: CAWSKPGANVLTF
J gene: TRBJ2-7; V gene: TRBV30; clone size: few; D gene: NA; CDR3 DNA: TGTGCCTGGAGCGTAAACTACGAGCAGTACTTC; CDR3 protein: CAWSVNYEQYF
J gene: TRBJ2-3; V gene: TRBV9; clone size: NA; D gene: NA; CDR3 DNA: TGTGCCAGCAGCCCTCGGCTCCGCACAGATACGCAGTATTTT; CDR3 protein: CASSPRLRTDTQYF
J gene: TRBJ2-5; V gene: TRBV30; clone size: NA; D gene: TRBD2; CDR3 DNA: TGTGCCTGGAGAGGCGCTAGCGGGGAGGCACAAGAGACCCAGTACTTC; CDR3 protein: CAWRGASGEAQETQYF
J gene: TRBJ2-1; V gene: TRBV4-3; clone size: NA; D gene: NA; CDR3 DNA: TGCGCCAGCAGCCAAGAAGGAGGATCAATATACAATGAGCAGTTCTTC; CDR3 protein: CASSQEGGSIYNEQFF
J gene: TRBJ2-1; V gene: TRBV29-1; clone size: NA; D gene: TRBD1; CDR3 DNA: TGCAGCGCCCCAATAACAGGGGGCTCCAGCCACAATGAGCAGTTCTTC; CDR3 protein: CSAPITGGSSHNEQFF
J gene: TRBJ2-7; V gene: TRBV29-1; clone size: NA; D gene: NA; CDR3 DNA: TGCAGCGTTGCCGTAGTAGAAGGCGAGCAGTACTTC; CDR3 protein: CSVAVVEGEQYF
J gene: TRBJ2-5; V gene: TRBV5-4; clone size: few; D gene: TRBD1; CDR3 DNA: TGTGCCAGCAGCCTGGGACAGTACCAAGAGACCCAGTACTTC; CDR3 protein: CASSLGQYQETQYF
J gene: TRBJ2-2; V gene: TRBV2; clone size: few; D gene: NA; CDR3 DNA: TGTGCCAGCAGTGAACGGTCCCCAACCGGGGAGCTGTTTTTT; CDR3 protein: CASSERSPTGELFF
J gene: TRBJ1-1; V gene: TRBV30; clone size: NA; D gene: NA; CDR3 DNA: TGTGCCTGGAGTAGAGAGAACACTGAAGCTTTCTTT; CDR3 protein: CAWSRENTEAFF
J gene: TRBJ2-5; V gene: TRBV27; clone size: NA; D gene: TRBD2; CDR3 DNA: TGTGCCAGCAGTCTTTGGACTAGCGGGAGTCGAGAGACCCAGTACTTC; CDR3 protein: CASSLWTSGSRETQYF
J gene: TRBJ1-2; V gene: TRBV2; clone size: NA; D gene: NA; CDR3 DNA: TGTGCCAGCAGAGGCGACGGACTGTATGGCTACACCTTC; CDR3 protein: CASRGDGLYGYTF